This record concerns one T cell receptor beta chain sequence. The V and J ends lost 5 bases and 0 bases respectively, with 15 bases between them. This CDR3 region has 16 residues. Germline assignment: CDR1 MNHNY and CDR2 SVGAGI (reference sequence). These data originate in a study of shared clonotypes between healthy human individuals. Sequencing was performed with immunoSEQ multiplex PCR; in TCRdb, only in-frame clones are kept and a portion is missing. The sample includes 950,000 to 1,300,000 clones, around 74% of them seen just once. This TCR came from a man aged 18 to 29 in good health. This sequence joins TRBV6-6 and TRBJ2-3; the D is unclear. The specimen sequenced was memory CD4+ T cells sorted from blood. Subset given: CD45RA-negative fraction. The CDR3 here is CASSPLSIRSTDTQYF. DNA for the CDR3: TGTGCCAGCAGTCCCCTATCAATCCGGAGCACAGATACGCAGTATTTT.